Each of the 31 T cell receptor beta chains below was sequenced from the same sample in a study of OX40 agonist ivuxolimab in advanced cancers. Some clones are missing from TCRdb's copy, which holds only in-frame ones; the method was immunoSEQ multiplex PCR. The table lists tens of thousands of clones, 82% of them singletons. The sequenced sample was CD4+ or CD8+ T cells sorted from blood, obtained in a trial of the OX40 agonist ivuxolimab. These receptors originate from an adult with an advanced solid tumor such as melanoma, head and neck, liver or kidney cancer.

This clone was recorded once. The V and J genes are TRBV2 and TRBJ1-1, with D unclear. This CDR3 region has 14 residues. V was trimmed by 8 bases and J by 4 bases, leaving 17 bases between them. Germline CDR1 and CDR2: SNHLY and FYNNEI. The CDR3 sequence: CASGFRRAGTEAFF. In nucleotides, the CDR3 is TGTGCCAGCGGGTTCAGACGGGCGGGCACTGAAGCTTTCTTT.

This clone was seen a few times. The V call is TRBV7-3, the J call TRBJ2-3; 14 bases are shared with TRBD2. The CDR3 has 18 residues. Germline V lookup: CDR1 SGHTA, CDR2 FQGTGA. J lost 1 base, V lost 3 bases, and 6 bases had no gene match. This chain's CDR3 is CASSFGTSGSWGTDTQYF. DNA of the CDR3: TGTGCCAGCAGCTTCGGGACTAGCGGGAGTTGGGGCACAGATACGCAGTATTTT.

The chain has TRBV7-6 and TRBJ2-1, with no clear D. Trimming removed 8 bases from V and 3 bases from J, with 17 bases in between. CDR3 length: 15 amino acids. Germline CDR1 and CDR2: SGHVS and FNYEAQ. CDR3 DNA: TGTGCCAGCTCCTCCCCGCAACAGAACTACAATGAGCAGTTCTTC. The encoded protein is CASSSPQQNYNEQFF. Variable domain in full (rest from reference TRBV7-6 and TRBJ2-1): GAGVSQSPRYKVTKRGQDVALRCDPISGHVSLYWYRQALGQGPEFLTYFNYEAQQDKSGLPNDRFSAERPEGSISTLTIQRTEQRDSAMYRCASSSPQQNYNEQFFGPGTRLTVL.

The chain is built from TRBV7-3 and TRBJ1-1; 8 bases fit TRBD1. The CDR3 loop spans 15 amino acids. CDR1 is SGHTA, CDR2 FQGTGA, per germline. J lost 1 base, V lost 6 bases, and 7 bases had no gene match. As DNA, the CDR3 is TGTGCCAGCAGTGCTTGGACAGGGTGGAACACTGAAGCTTTCTTT. It yields the protein CASSAWTGWNTEAFF.

About this clone: At one boundary the junction diverges from the germline segment, which might be a read error. The V call is TRBV7-3, the J call TRBJ1-3; 8 nucleotides line up with TRBD1. The CDR3 contains 16 residues. Germline V gene data show CDR1 as SGHTA and CDR2 as FQGTGA. CDR3 protein: CASSLRQGAFGNTVYF. Here the CDR3 DNA reads TGTGCCAGCAGCTTAAGGCAGGGGGCTTTTGGAAACACCGTATATTTT.

The chain joins TRBV6-1 to TRBJ2-7, with 9 bases identical to TRBD1. CDR3 length: 13 residues. Germline V lookup: CDR1 MNHNS, CDR2 SASEGT. Losses at the gene ends were 6 bases for V and 2 bases for J; bases not matched to a gene: 2. The CDR3 DNA reads as TGTGCCAGCAGCCGGGACAGGGCCTACGAGCAGTACTTC. Translation: CASSRDRAYEQYF.

The chain is built from TRBV30 and TRBJ2-1; D is undetermined. V was trimmed by 0 bases and J by 0 bases, leaving 15 bases between them. This CDR3 has 17 amino acids. Per the germline V gene, CDR1 is GTSNPN and CDR2 is SVGIG (reference sequence). CDR3 region: CAWSVTLRKSSYNEQFF. The CDR3 DNA reads TGTGCCTGGAGTGTCACCCTTCGGAAGAGCTCCTACAATGAGCAGTTCTTC.

This clone came up a few times. The chain is built from TRBV28 and TRBJ1-2; 8 bases match TRBD1. CDR3 length: 13 residues. With 8 bases clipped from V and 5 bases from J, the junction kept 7 bases outside the gene matches. Germline assignment: CDR1 MDHEN and CDR2 SYDVKM. In DNA form, the CDR3 reads TGTGCCAGCGGGAGGGGACAGGCATATGGCTACACCTTC. It specifies CASGRGQAYGYTF.

The gene calls are TRBV15 and TRBJ2-7; maybe TRBD1 (5 bases). Trimming cost V 6 bases and J 2 bases, with 14 bases left between them. Per germline, CDR1 LNHNV and CDR2 YYDKDF (reference sequence). This CDR3 has 14 amino acids. DNA for the CDR3: TGTGCCACCAGTCGGACATCGGTTGCCTACGAGCAGTACTTC. Residues: CATSRTSVAYEQYF.

This sequence joins TRBV6-1 and TRBJ2-1; D is unclear. This CDR3 comprises 13 residues. Looked up from germline, CDR1 is MNHNS and CDR2 is SASEGT. Deletions cut 7 bases from V and 3 bases from J, with 10 bases between. The CDR3 protein is CASTPTDYNEQFF. CDR3 coding DNA: TGTGCCAGCACCCCGACTGACTACAATGAGCAGTTCTTC.

The chain links TRBV9 to TRBJ2-2; 8 nucleotides match TRBD2. The CDR3 contains 15 residues. The ends lost 4 bases at V and 7 bases at J; junction bases unmatched: 9. Germline V gives CDR1 SGDLS, CDR2 YYNGEE. The CDR3 DNA reads as TGTGCCAGCAGCCCAACTAGCGGCTTGGGCGGGGAGCTGTTTTTT. It encodes CASSPTSGLGGELFF.

The gene calls are TRBV21-1 and TRBJ1-5. TRBV21-1 is a pseudogene segment. CDR3 size: 14 residues. CDR3 DNA sequence: TGTGCCAGCACCTCCGCGGGGGCGAACCAGCCCCAGCATTTT. Its translation: CASTSAGANQPQHF.

The sample holds one count of this clone. Here the CDR3 reads CASSYSGTGRETQYF. The CDR3 nucleotides read TGCGCCAGCAGCTACTCCGGGACAGGGCGCGAGACCCAGTACTTC. This rearrangement joins TRBV5-1 to TRBJ2-5; 9 nucleotides line up with TRBD1. V lost 3 bases and J lost 5; bases outside the gene matches: 8. Germline V gene sequence: CDR1 SGHRS, CDR2 YFSETQ. The CDR3 is 15 residues long.

V is TRBV30 and J is TRBJ1-5; D gene ambiguous. Germline CDR1 GTSNPN, CDR2 SVGIG (reference sequence). The CDR3 spans 13 residues. The ends were cut back, 0 bases at V and 4 bases at J, with 7 bases in the middle. The CDR3 loop is CAWSVALNQPQHF. The DNA for the CDR3 is TGTGCCTGGAGTGTCGCGCTTAATCAGCCCCAGCATTTT.

V gene TRBV5-8 combines with J gene TRBJ2-1; D is perhaps TRBD2 (5 bases). The CDR3 runs 15 residues. The germline CDR1 and CDR2 sequences are SGHTS and YDEGEE. Trimming removed 2 bases at V and 2 bases at J, with 11 bases between. As DNA, the CDR3 is TGTGCCAGCAGCTTTGCGGGCGTCGCCTACAATGAGCAGTTCTTC. Translation gives CASSFAGVAYNEQFF. Full variable domain (missing parts from reference TRBV5-8 and TRBJ2-1): EAGVTQSPTHLIKTRGQQATLRCSPISGHTSVYWYQQALGLGLQFLLWYDEGEERNRGNFPPRFSGRQFPNYSSELNVNALELEDSALYLCASSFAGVAYNEQFFGPGTRLTVL.

The rearrangement joins TRBV5-4 to TRBJ1-1; D unclear. The CDR3 is 14 amino acids. The V gene's germline CDR1 is SGHNT and CDR2 YYREEE (reference sequence). V was cut by 2 bases and J by 3 bases, with 11 bases left in between. The CDR3 nucleotides read TGTGCCAGCAGCTTTGGGCAGAGAGACACTGAAGCTTTCTTT. It specifies CASSFGQRDTEAFF.

The rearrangement uses TRBV5-4 and TRBJ1-5, with D possibly TRBD1 on 6 matching bases. Trimming pared 4 bases from V and 4 bases from J, leaving 12 bases between. Per the germline V gene, CDR1 is SGHNT and CDR2 is YYREEE (reference sequence). The CDR3 sequence is 14 residues long. The CDR3 protein is CASSPRGQNQPQHF. The CDR3 nucleotides read TGTGCCAGCAGCCCTCGAGGACAGAATCAGCCCCAGCATTTT. Complete variable domain (other parts from reference TRBV5-4 and TRBJ1-5): ETGVTQSPTHLIKTRGQQVTLRCSSQSGHNTVSWYQQALGQGPQFIFQYYREEENGRGNFPPRFSGLQFPNYSSELNVNALELDDSALYLCASSPRGQNQPQHFGDGTRLSIL.

The chain is built from TRBV9 and TRBJ2-3, with D hard to call. Germline V CDR1 and CDR2: SGDLS, YYNGEE. V was clipped by 1 base and J by 0 bases, with 3 bases between them. The CDR3 is made up of 13 amino acids. The CDR3: CASSVTSTDTQYF. As DNA, the CDR3 is TGTGCCAGCAGCGTAACCAGCACAGATACGCAGTATTTT.

The V gene is TRBV2, the J gene TRBJ2-5; D gene ambiguous. This CDR3 is 13 amino acids long. Trimming shortened V by 0 bases and J by 5 bases, and 7 bases separated the two germline ends. Germline CDR1 and CDR2: SNHLY and FYNNEI. The CDR3 loop is CASSEAGVETQYF. CDR3 in DNA: TGTGCCAGCAGTGAAGCTGGGGTGGAGACCCAGTACTTC.

The CDR3 region is CASSPGTGSNTGELFF. The CDR3 DNA sequence: TGTGCCAGCTCACCCGGGACAGGGTCGAACACCGGGGAGCTGTTTTTT. The chain recombines TRBV18 with TRBJ2-2, with 9 bases identical to TRBD1. This CDR3 has 16 residues. Germline CDR1 is KGHSH and CDR2 is LQKENI. The V and J ends lost 3 bases and 0 bases, in that order; junction bases with no gene match: 2.

Notes on this clone: Sequence at one end of the junction differs from germline and may be a read error. The chain employs TRBV7-9 and TRBJ1-1; D may be TRBD1 (5 bases). Per the germline V gene, CDR1 is SEHNR and CDR2 is FQNEAQ (reference sequence). The length of the CDR3 is 16 residues. CDR3 residues: CAGSLRPGAGETEAFF. The CDR3 DNA reads TGTGCCGGCAGTTTACGCCCCGGGGCAGGTGAAACTGAAGCTTTCTTT.

The gene calls are TRBV9 and TRBJ2-3; maybe TRBD2 (5 bases). The V end was cut by 3 bases, the J end by 0 bases, with 11 bases between. Per germline, CDR1 SGDLS and CDR2 YYNGEE. This CDR3 comprises 15 residues. In DNA, the CDR3 is TGTGCCAGCAGCGCAGGAGGCACTAGCACAGATACGCAGTATTTT. It specifies CASSAGGTSTDTQYF.

The chain joins TRBV27 to TRBJ2-1; D might be TRBD2 (7 bases). From germline, CDR1 is MNHEY and CDR2 SMNVEV (reference sequence). With 7 bases removed from V and 10 bases from J, the gap between germline ends came to 14 bases. The CDR3 has 12 residues. CDR3 protein: CASMGGLDEQFF. The CDR3 DNA reads TGTGCCAGCATGGGGGGGCTCGACGAGCAGTTCTTC.

The chain recombines TRBV13 with TRBJ2-3, with 10 bases that match TRBD1. Trimming at V came to 5 bases and at J to 3 bases, leaving 11 bases not matched to a gene. In germline, CDR1 is PRHDT, CDR2 FYEKMQ (reference sequence). The CDR3 length is 17 residues. The CDR3 loop is CASSQDLWGQGTDTQYF. In nucleotides, the CDR3 is TGTGCCAGCAGCCAAGATCTTTGGGGACAGGGGACAGATACGCAGTATTTT. Filled out from reference TRBV13 and TRBJ2-3, the complete variable domain reads AAGVIQSPRHLIKEKRETATLKCYPIPRHDTVYWYQQGPGQDPQFLISFYEKMQSDKGSIPDRFSAQQFSDYHSELNMSSLELGDSALYFCASSQDLWGQGTDTQYFGPGTRLTVL.

CDR3 in amino acids: CASSLQTGRQPQHF. The CDR3 DNA follows: TGTGCCAGCAGTCTCCAGACAGGGCGTCAGCCCCAGCATTTT. J is TRBJ1-5 and V is TRBV6-6; TRBD1 aligns across 7 bases. J was trimmed by 6 bases and V by 5 bases; bases with no gene match: 7. This CDR3 is 14 amino acids long. Germline-derived CDR1 and CDR2 are MNHNY and SVGAGI (reference sequence).

As for this clone: Other DNA sequences from this sample encode an identical CDR3 as well. The V call is TRBV5-1, the J call TRBJ1-5, with TRBD1 matching 8 bases. Per germline, CDR1 SGHRS and CDR2 YFSETQ. This CDR3 region has 14 residues. With V trimmed by 4 bases and J by 3 bases, 3 bases remained unmatched. The chain's CDR3 is CASSQGQVNQPQHF. The CDR3 DNA reads TGCGCCAGCAGCCAGGGACAGGTCAATCAGCCCCAGCATTTT.

This chain uses TRBV5-1 with TRBJ2-7; D ambiguous. This CDR3 spans 13 amino acids. The germline V and J ends were trimmed by 4 bases and 7 bases, with 15 bases remaining between them. Germline V CDR1 and CDR2: SGHRS, YFSETQ. The CDR3 loop is CASSPLPVGEQYF. CDR3 DNA sequence: TGCGCCAGCAGCCCGCTGCCGGTCGGGGAGCAGTACTTC. Full variable domain (outside the CDR3, taken from reference TRBV5-1 and TRBJ2-7): KAGVTQTPRYLIKTRGQQVTLSCSPISGHRSVSWYQQTPGQGLQFLFEYFSETQRNKGNFPGRFSGRQFSNSRSEMNVSTLELGDSALYLCASSPLPVGEQYFGPGTRLTVT.

The sample holds one count of this clone. V gene TRBV7-6 combines with J gene TRBJ2-3, with 9 positions matching TRBD2. The CDR3 totals 17 residues. Germline assignment: CDR1 SGHVS and CDR2 FNYEAQ. Trimming removed 1 base from V and 3 bases from J; junction bases left unmatched: 8. The CDR3 spells CASSLDRRGGSTDTQYF. The CDR3 coding sequence is TGTGCCAGCAGCTTAGATCGGCGGGGGGGATCAACAGATACGCAGTATTTT.

The chain recombines TRBV5-4 with TRBJ1-2; the match to TRBD1 covers 8 bases. V dropped 3 bases and J dropped 4; count of bases not matched to a gene: 5. Germline V lookup: CDR1 SGHNT, CDR2 YYREEE (reference sequence). The CDR3 runs 14 residues. The CDR3 protein is CASSSTTGAYGYTF. Written as DNA, the CDR3 is TGTGCCAGCAGCTCGACGACAGGGGCCTATGGCTACACCTTC.

About this clone itself: One end of the junction is discordant with germline, which a read error may explain. The chain joins TRBV7-9 to TRBJ1-2; D not resolved. Germline CDR1 is SEHNR and CDR2 is FQNEAQ (reference sequence). The CDR3 has 13 residues. The chain's CDR3 is CASSSGPRSLALF. The CDR3 bases are TGTGCCAGCAGCTCAGGCCCCAGGAGTTTAGCCCTCTTC.

The rearrangement links TRBV4-2 to TRBJ2-7; tentatively, D is TRBD1 or TRBD2 (6 bases each). The length of the CDR3 is 16 residues. The germline CDR1 and CDR2 sequences are LGHNA and YNFKEQ. The germline V and J ends were trimmed by 1 base and 2 bases, with 15 bases remaining between them. For the CDR3, the DNA is TGTGCCAGCAGCCAAGTCGGTTCCGGGGGCACCTACGAGCAGTACTTC. Protein product: CASSQVGSGGTYEQYF.